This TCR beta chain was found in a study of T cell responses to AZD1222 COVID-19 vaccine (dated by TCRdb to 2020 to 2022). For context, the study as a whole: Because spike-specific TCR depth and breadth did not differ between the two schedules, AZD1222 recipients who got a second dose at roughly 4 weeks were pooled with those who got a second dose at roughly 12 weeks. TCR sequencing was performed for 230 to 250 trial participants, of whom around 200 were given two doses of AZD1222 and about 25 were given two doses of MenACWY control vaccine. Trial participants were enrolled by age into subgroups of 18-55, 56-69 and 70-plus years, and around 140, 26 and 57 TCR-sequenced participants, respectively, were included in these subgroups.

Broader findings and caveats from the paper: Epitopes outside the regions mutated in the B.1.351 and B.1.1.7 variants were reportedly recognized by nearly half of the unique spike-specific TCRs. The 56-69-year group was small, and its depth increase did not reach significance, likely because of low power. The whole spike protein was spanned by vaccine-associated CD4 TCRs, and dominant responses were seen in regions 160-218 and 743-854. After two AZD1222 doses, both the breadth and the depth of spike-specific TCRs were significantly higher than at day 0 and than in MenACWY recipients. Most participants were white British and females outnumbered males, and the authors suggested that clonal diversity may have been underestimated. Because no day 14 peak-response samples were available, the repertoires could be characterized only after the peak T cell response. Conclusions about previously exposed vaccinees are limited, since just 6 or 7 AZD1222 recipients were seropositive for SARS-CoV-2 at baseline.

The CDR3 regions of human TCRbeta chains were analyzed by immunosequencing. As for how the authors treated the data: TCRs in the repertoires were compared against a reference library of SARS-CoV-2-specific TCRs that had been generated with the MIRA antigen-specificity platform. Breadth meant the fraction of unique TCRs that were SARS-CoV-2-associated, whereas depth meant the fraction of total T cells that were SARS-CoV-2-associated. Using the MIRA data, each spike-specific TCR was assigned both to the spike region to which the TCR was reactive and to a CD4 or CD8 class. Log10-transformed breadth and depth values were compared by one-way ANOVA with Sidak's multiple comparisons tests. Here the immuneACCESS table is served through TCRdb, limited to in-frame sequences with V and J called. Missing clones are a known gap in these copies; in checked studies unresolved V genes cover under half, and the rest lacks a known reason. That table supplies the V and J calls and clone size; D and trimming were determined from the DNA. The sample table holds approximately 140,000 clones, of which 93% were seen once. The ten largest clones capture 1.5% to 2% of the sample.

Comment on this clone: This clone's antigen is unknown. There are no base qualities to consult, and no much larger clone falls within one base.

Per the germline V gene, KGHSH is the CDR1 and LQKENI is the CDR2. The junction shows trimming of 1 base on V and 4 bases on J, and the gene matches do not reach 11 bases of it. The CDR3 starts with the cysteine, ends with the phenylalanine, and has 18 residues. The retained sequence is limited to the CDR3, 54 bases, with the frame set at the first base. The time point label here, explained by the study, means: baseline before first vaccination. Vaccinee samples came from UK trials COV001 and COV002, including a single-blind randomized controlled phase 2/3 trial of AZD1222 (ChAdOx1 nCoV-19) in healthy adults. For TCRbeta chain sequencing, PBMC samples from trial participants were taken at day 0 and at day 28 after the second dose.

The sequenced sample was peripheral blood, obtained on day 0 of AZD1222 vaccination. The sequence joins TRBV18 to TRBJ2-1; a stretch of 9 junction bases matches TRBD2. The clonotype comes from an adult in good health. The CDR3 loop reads CASSPLGLASEEYNEQFF. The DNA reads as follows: TGTGCCAGCTCACCACTTGGACTAGCGAGCGAGGAGTACAATGAGCAGTTCTTC.